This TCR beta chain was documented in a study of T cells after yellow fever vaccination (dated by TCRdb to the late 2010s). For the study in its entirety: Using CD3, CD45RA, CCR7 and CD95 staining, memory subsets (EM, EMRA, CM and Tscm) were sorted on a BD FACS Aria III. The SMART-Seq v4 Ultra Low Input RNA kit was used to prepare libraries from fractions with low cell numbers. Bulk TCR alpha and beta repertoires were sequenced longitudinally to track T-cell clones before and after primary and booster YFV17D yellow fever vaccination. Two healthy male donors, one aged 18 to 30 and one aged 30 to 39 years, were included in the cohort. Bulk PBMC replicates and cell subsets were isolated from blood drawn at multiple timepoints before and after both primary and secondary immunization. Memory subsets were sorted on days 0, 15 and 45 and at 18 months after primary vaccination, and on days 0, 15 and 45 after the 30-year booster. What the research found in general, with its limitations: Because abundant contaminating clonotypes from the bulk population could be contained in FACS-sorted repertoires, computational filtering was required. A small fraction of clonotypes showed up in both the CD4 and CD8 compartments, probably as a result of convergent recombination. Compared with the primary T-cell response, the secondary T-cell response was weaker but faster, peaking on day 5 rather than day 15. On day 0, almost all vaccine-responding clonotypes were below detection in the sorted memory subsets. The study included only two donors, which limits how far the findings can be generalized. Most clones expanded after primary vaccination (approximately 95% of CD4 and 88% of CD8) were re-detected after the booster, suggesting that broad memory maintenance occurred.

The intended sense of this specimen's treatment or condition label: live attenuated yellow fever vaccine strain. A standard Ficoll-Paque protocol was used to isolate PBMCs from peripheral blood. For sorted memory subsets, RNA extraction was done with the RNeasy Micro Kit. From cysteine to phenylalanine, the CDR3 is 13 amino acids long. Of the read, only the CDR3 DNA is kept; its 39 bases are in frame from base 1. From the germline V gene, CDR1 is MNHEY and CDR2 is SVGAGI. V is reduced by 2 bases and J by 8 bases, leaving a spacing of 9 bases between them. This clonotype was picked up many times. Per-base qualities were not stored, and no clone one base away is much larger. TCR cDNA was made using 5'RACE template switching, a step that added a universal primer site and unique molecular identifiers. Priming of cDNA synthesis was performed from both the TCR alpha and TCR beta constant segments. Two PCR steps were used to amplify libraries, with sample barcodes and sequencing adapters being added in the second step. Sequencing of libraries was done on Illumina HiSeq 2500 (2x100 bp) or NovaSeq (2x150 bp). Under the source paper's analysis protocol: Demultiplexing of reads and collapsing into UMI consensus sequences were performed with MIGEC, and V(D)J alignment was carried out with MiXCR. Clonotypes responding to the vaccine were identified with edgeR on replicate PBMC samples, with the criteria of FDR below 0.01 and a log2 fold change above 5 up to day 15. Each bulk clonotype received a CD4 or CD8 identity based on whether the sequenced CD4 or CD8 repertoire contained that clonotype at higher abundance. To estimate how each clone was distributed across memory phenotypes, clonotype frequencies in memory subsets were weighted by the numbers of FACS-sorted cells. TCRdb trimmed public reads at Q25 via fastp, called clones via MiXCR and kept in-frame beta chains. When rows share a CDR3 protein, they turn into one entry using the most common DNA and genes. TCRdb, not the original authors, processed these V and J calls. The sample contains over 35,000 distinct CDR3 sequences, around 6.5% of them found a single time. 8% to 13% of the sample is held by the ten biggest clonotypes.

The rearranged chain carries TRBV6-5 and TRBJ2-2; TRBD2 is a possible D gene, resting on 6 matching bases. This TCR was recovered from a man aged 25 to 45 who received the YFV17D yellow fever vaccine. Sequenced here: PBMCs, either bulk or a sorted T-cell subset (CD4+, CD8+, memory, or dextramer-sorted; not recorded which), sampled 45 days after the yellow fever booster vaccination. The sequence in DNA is TGTGCCAGCAGTTACACGGGAGAAGGGGAGCTGTTTTTT. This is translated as CASSYTGEGELFF.